This T cell receptor beta chain comes out of a study of cytomegalovirus exposure and HLA in healthy donors. Study outcomes and limitations: Researchers had no immune exposure information except CMV serostatus available.

This PCR relied on a set of 60 Vbeta primers and 13 Jbeta primers. Measured with immunoSEQ multiplex PCR; TCRdb has only the in-frame clones, and not every one. Among 95,000 to 100,000 clones listed, 60% to 85% were seen once. Points on this clone: Its target is not known.

The CDR3 loop spans 16 amino acids. The V end lost 4 bases, the J end lost 1 base, and 15 bases lay between the germline ends. The V gene's germline CDR1 is SGHRS and CDR2 YFSETQ. Healthy donors of bone marrow made up the group. This TCR derives from a man in his fifties or sixties in good health and CMV-seronegative. V gene TRBV5-1 combines with J gene TRBJ1-3, with D possibly being TRBD1 (5 bases). The sequenced sample was PBMCs. The CDR3 bases are TGCGCCAGCAGCCCGCAGGGTAGCAGTTCTGGAAACACCATATATTTT. Protein sequence: CASSPQGSSSGNTIYF.